This T cell receptor beta chain was identified during a study of STAT5B mutations in CD4+ large granular lymphocyte leukemia. Study-wide results and limits: Around 25% of private leukemic clonotypes occurred rarely in other patients' non-leukemic repertoires.

V was trimmed by 9 bases and J by 10 bases, leaving 13 bases between them. This CDR3 has 12 residues. Germline CDR1 is SNHLY and CDR2 is FYNNEI. The assay was run at survey level. In the original workflow: The detection floor for productive clonotype frequency was 2.59 x 10-5. Measured with immunoSEQ multiplex PCR; TCRdb has only the in-frame clones, and not every one. That table is the source of V, J and clone size, and D and trimming were worked out from the DNA. The table includes 23,000 or so clones, over 70% detected once. Regarding this clone: Its antigen is as yet unknown.

Specimen: CD4+ T cells from blood buffy coats. This chain connects TRBV2 to TRBJ1-6; D gene uncertain. The origin of this receptor is a human donor in good health. CDR3 sequence: CARGELSSPLHF. CDR3 sequence (DNA): TGTGCCAGGGGCGAGCTATCGTCACCCCTCCACTTT.